One sample yielded the 24 T cell receptor beta chains listed below, sequenced in a study of T cell responses to AZD1222 COVID-19 vaccine. Method: immunoSEQ multiplex PCR; TCRdb's copy keeps in-frame clones and lacks some. Altogether some 130,000 clones are present, roughly 90% being singletons, with the ten largest covering less than 4%. The sequences come from peripheral blood, collected on day 0 of AZD1222 vaccination. The receptors come from an adult in good health.

This clone was observed a single time. The chain carries TRBV5-1 and TRBJ1-5; D perhaps matches TRBD1 (5 bases). CDR3 length: 15 residues. Per the germline V gene, CDR1 is SGHRS and CDR2 is YFSETQ. Trimming left V 0 bases short and J 1 base short, with 8 bases between. This chain's CDR3 is CASSLAPGSNQPQHF. The CDR3 DNA reads as TGCGCCAGCAGCTTGGCACCAGGGAGCAATCAGCCCCAGCATTTT.

V is TRBV9 and J is TRBJ1-1; weak D call: TRBD1 (5 bases). The germline V gene encodes CDR1 SGDLS and CDR2 YYNGEE. Trimming took 4 bases from V and 9 from J, leaving 16 bases between them. This CDR3 is built from 13 residues. The CDR3 is CASSPGDVAKAFF. CDR3 bases: TGTGCCAGCAGCCCGGGGGACGTTGCTAAAGCTTTCTTT.

The chain recombines TRBV5-1 with TRBJ2-5, with D perhaps assigned TRBD1 or TRBD2 (5 bases each). Trimming took 3 bases from V and 5 from J, leaving 20 bases between them. Germline CDR1 SGHRS, CDR2 YFSETQ. The CDR3 sequence is 16 residues long. For the CDR3, the DNA is TGCGCCAGCAGCTCCGGGGCCGGGACCTTCGGGGAGACCCAGTACTTC. Its protein is CASSSGAGTFGETQYF.

This chain uses TRBV19 with TRBJ2-2; D is unresolved. Trimming stripped 3 bases from V and 7 bases from J, with 15 bases between. CDR3 length: 15 residues. Germline CDR1 is LNHDA and CDR2 is SQIVND (reference sequence). The CDR3 sequence is CASSIWGKGGGELFF. DNA for the CDR3: TGTGCCAGTAGTATCTGGGGAAAGGGCGGCGGGGAGCTGTTTTTT.

The chain is built from TRBV5-1 and TRBJ1-2, with D unresolved. V gave up 0 bases and J gave up 9 bases, with 18 bases separating them. Germline V lookup: CDR1 SGHRS, CDR2 YFSETQ. This CDR3 has 15 residues. CDR3 in DNA: TGCGCCAGCAGCTTGGGCCTCGCCGGACCGAGCCGCTACACCTTC. As protein: CASSLGLAGPSRYTF.

CDR3 nucleotide sequence: TGCAGTGCTAGTCGGGCCCTAGCGGGATACGAGCAGTACTTC. As protein: CSASRALAGYEQYF. V and J are TRBV20-1 and TRBJ2-7, with 9 bases lining up with TRBD2. Germline V gene sequence: CDR1 DFQATT, CDR2 SNEGSKA (reference sequence). V was clipped by 3 bases and J by 4 bases; unmatched bases: 7. This CDR3 has 14 amino acids.

In nucleotides, the CDR3 is TGTGCCAGTAGTATTACAGGGGAGGGTCAGCCCCAGCATTTT. This gives the protein CASSITGEGQPQHF. The chain couples TRBV19 to TRBJ1-5; 7 bases map to TRBD1. Germline V gene sequence: CDR1 LNHDA, CDR2 SQIVND (reference sequence). V was pared by 3 bases and J by 6 bases, with 5 bases of the junction left unmatched. The CDR3 covers 14 residues.

The CDR3 nucleotides read TGCGCCAGCAGGGAGGGCAGGGGCGACCAGAACACTGAAGCTTTCTTT. It yields the protein CASREGRGDQNTEAFF. The V call is TRBV5-1, the J call TRBJ1-1; maybe TRBD1 (6 bases). The CDR3 is made up of 16 amino acids. Trimming cost V 5 bases and J 1 base, with 18 bases left between them. Germline loops: CDR1 SGHRS, CDR2 YFSETQ.

The chain employs TRBV18 and TRBJ1-2; D unresolved. CDR3 length: 14 residues. Germline CDR1 reads KGHSH; CDR2 reads LQKENI. The V end lost 3 bases, the J end lost 3 bases, and 11 bases lay between the germline ends. The chain's CDR3 is CASSPRETDYGYTF. CDR3 bases: TGTGCCAGCTCACCGCGAGAGACGGACTATGGCTACACCTTC.

The chain uses TRBV7-2 and TRBJ1-1; 7 bases are shared with TRBD1. V lost 5 bases and J lost 2; bases outside the gene matches: 5. The CDR3 has 14 residues. Germline V CDR1 and CDR2: SGHTA, FQGNSA. CDR3 loop: CASSTRQGNTEAFF. CDR3 sequence (DNA): TGTGCCAGCAGCACCCGACAGGGAAACACTGAAGCTTTCTTT.

As for this clone: This likely comes from a read error, as the CDR3 has no conserved phenylalanine or tryptophan at its end. The chain links TRBV10-3 to TRBJ1-1; D might be TRBD1 (5 bases). The CDR3 runs 16 residues. CDR1 is ENHRY and CDR2 is SYGVKD in the germline V gene. This CDR3 reads CAVSGSSGGGFGEAFS. In DNA form, the CDR3 reads TGTGCTGTCAGTGGGAGCAGCGGGGGAGGTTTTGGTGAAGCTTTCTCT.

The genes are TRBV7-9 and TRBJ1-2, with a weak D call TRBD1 (5 bases). This CDR3 spans 15 amino acids. Per the germline V gene, CDR1 is SEHNR and CDR2 is FQNEAQ (reference sequence). V was pared by 2 bases and J by 4 bases, with 14 bases between. The CDR3 DNA follows: TGTGCCAGCAGCTTACCGACAGTCCAGATCTATGGCTACACCTTC. Its protein is CASSLPTVQIYGYTF.

The V gene is TRBV6-5, the J gene TRBJ1-2; D not resolved. V shed 4 bases and J shed 4 bases, with 7 bases lying between them. The CDR3 spans 12 residues. The V gene's germline CDR1 is MNHEY and CDR2 SVGAGI. CDR3 nucleotides: TGTGCCAGCAGTTCATTAGCCTATGGCTACACCTTC. It yields the protein CASSSLAYGYTF.

The J gene is TRBJ2-3, the V gene TRBV14; a weak D match, TRBD2 (6 bases). Germline CDR1 SGHDN, CDR2 FVKESK. With 0 bases removed from V and 1 base from J, the gap between germline ends came to 14 bases. The CDR3 totals 17 residues. In nucleotides, the CDR3 is TGTGCCAGCAGCCAAGATGTTATGCCTAGCGGCACAGATACGCAGTATTTT. Protein product: CASSQDVMPSGTDTQYF.

V is TRBV2 and J is TRBJ1-6; TRBD1 matches at 7 bases. Germline V gives CDR1 SNHLY, CDR2 FYNNEI. CDR3 length equals 14 residues. The ends lost 7 bases at V and 7 bases at J; junction bases unmatched: 7. CDR3 amino acids: CASIRQGGNSPLHF. The CDR3 region has the DNA TGTGCCAGCATCAGACAGGGAGGGAATTCACCCCTCCACTTT. Drawing the rest from reference TRBV2 and TRBJ1-6, the complete variable domain is EPEVTQTPSHQVTQMGQEVILRCVPISNHLYFYWYRQILGQKVEFLVSFYNNEISEKSEIFDDQFSVERPDGSNFTLKIRSTKLEDSAMYFCASIRQGGNSPLHFGNGTRLTVT.

The chain joins TRBV2 to TRBJ1-2, with 11 bases aligning to TRBD1. This CDR3 contains 12 residues. Trimming cost V 8 bases and J 5 bases; bases outside gene matches: 1. From germline, CDR1 is SNHLY and CDR2 FYNNEI. The CDR3, as DNA: TGTGCCAGCGGGGACAGGGGGTATGGCTACACCTTC. Its protein is CASGDRGYGYTF.

This chain uses TRBV5-6 with TRBJ2-1; D is unresolved. This CDR3 comprises 12 residues. Germline CDR1 and CDR2: SGHDT and YYEEEE. Trimming removed 0 bases at V and 7 bases at J, with 5 bases between. CDR3 in DNA: TGTGCCAGCAGCTTGGTGCAGAATGAGCAGTTCTTC. This codes for CASSLVQNEQFF.

The chain carries TRBV5-5 and TRBJ1-1; D remains ambiguous. The CDR3 spans 14 residues. V lost 5 bases and J 0 bases, leaving 11 bases between the germline ends. Germline V gives CDR1 SGHKS, CDR2 YYEKEE (reference sequence). The CDR3: CASRSGFLNTEAFF. The CDR3 nucleotides are TGTGCCAGCAGGTCCGGGTTTCTGAACACTGAAGCTTTCTTT.

The chain has TRBV29-1 and TRBJ2-3, with TRBD2 identical over 8 bases. CDR3 length: 15 amino acids. CDR1 and CDR2 from the germline V gene are SQVTM and ANQGSEA. Trimming removed 2 bases from V and 2 bases from J; junction bases left unmatched: 6. In DNA, the CDR3 is TGCAGCGTTGAATTATATAGCGGGACCACAGATACGCAGTATTTT. Protein product: CSVELYSGTTDTQYF.

The J gene is TRBJ1-6, the V gene TRBV13; D call uncertain. The CDR3 contains 15 residues. From germline, CDR1 is PRHDT and CDR2 FYEKMQ (reference sequence). Trimming cost V 5 bases and J 5 bases, with 13 bases left between them. CDR3 amino acids: CASSRQDEDNSPLHF. The CDR3 nucleotides are TGTGCCAGCAGCCGTCAGGACGAGGATAATTCACCCCTCCACTTT.

The V call is TRBV19, the J call TRBJ2-7; no definite D call. Trimming stripped 6 bases from V and 6 bases from J, with 9 bases between. The CDR3 runs to 11 residues. Germline CDR1 is LNHDA and CDR2 is SQIVND (reference sequence). CDR3 amino acids: CASRRSGEQYF. The CDR3 DNA sequence: TGTGCCAGTAGGCGGTCCGGCGAGCAGTACTTC.

The chain uses TRBV19 and TRBJ1-2; weak D call: TRBD1 (6 bases). Per the germline V gene, CDR1 is LNHDA and CDR2 is SQIVND (reference sequence). The CDR3 has 15 amino acids. The V gene lost 1 base and the J gene lost 4 bases, with 13 bases spanning the gap. As DNA, the CDR3 is TGTGCCAGTAGTATAGGGTGGGGGCTGTTCTATGGCTACACCTTC. It specifies CASSIGWGLFYGYTF.

The rearrangement joins TRBV5-1 to TRBJ2-6; 9 bases match TRBD1. V shed 0 bases, J shed 1 base, and the junction held 8 bases outside the gene matches. The CDR3 loop spans 19 amino acids. Germline V lookup: CDR1 SGHRS, CDR2 YFSETQ. The chain's CDR3 is CASSLVWDRVRSGANVLTF. For the CDR3, the DNA is TGCGCCAGCAGCTTGGTATGGGACAGGGTACGGTCTGGGGCCAACGTCCTGACTTTC.

The chain combines TRBV7-2 with TRBJ2-3; possibly TRBD2 for D (5 bases). Germline V gene sequence: CDR1 SGHTA, CDR2 FQGNSA. This CDR3 has 16 residues. The V gene lost 1 base and the J gene lost 2 bases, with 13 bases spanning the gap. Here the CDR3 DNA reads TGTGCCAGCAGCTTAGTCGGTTGGAGGCCCACAGATACGCAGTATTTT. Translation: CASSLVGWRPTDTQYF.